The clone carrying this TCR beta chain appeared many times. This entry is derived from a study of T cells in Graves' hyperthyroidism and ophthalmopathy. It was uncontrolled infection, other autoimmune disease, pregnancy or lactation that excluded patients. The V and J ends lost 4 bases and 5 bases, in that order; junction bases with no gene match: 6. Per germline, CDR1 KGHDR and CDR2 SFDVKD. The CDR3 runs to 14 residues. Amplification targeted TCR beta CDR3 regions from RNA transcripts. Carried out on the TCR CDR3, a first-round RT-PCR used the HTBI primer set. TCRdb processed the multiplex PCR reads anew with MiXCR; each CDR3 protein has one entry. The data show roughly 330,000 distinct CDR3 sequences, approximately 17% seen once.

V usage is TRBV24-1 and J usage is TRBJ2-5, with TRBD2 matching 7 bases. This receptor was identified in a man aged 30-40 years with Graves' hyperthyroidism. Input material: blood. CDR3 region: CATSDRLAGETQYF. The CDR3, as DNA: TGTGCCACCAGTGACCGACTAGCTGGTGAGACCCAGTACTTC.